Reported below is one T cell receptor (beta chain). The data belong to a study of siplizumab effects on memory and regulatory T cells. V trimming: 7 bases; J trimming: 13 bases; junction bases outside the gene matches: 5. Germline V gene sequence: CDR1 MNHNS, CDR2 SASEGT. CDR3 length: 11 residues. The table came from immunoSEQ multiplex PCR; TCRdb's copy has only in-frame clones and leaves some out. Of fewer than 110,000 clones detected, about 93% appear once; the ten largest clones hold about 12%. The sequenced sample consisted of non-Treg CD4+ T cells sorted from blood. The origin of this receptor is a human donor in good health. J is TRBJ2-1 and V is TRBV6-1; 9 nucleotides align to TRBD2. CDR3 bases: TGTGCCAGCACCACCGGGACTAGCCAGTTCTTC. It yields the protein CASTTGTSQFF.